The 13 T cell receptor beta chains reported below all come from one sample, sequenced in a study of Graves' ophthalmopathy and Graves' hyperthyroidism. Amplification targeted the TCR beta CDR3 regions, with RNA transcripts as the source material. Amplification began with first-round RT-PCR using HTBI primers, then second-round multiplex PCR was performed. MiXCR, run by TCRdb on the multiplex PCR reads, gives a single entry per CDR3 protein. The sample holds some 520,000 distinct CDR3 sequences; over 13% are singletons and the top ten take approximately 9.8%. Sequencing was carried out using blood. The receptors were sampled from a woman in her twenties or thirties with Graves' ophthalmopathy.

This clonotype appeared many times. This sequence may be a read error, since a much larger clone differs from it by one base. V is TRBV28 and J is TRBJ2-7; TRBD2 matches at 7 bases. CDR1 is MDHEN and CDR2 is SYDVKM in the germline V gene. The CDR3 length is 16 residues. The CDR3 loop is CASSLRRRAGVSERYF. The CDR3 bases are TGTGCCAGCAGTTTACGGCGGCGGGCGGGAGTGAGTGAGCGGTACTTC.

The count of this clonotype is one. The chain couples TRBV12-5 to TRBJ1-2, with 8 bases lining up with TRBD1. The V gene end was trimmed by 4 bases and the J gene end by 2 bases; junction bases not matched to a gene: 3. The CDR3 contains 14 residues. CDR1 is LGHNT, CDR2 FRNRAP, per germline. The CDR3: CASGSDRVNYGYTF. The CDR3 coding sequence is TGTGCTAGTGGTTCGGACAGGGTGAACTATGGCTACACCTTC.

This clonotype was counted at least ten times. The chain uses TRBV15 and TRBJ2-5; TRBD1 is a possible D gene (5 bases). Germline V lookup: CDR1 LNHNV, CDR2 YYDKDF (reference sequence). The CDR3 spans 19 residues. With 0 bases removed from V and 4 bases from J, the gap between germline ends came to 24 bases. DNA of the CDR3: TGTGCCACCAGCAGAGACTCAGTGGGGCTTTTGGATTTGGGAGAGACCCAGTACTTC. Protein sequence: CATSRDSVGLLDLGETQYF.

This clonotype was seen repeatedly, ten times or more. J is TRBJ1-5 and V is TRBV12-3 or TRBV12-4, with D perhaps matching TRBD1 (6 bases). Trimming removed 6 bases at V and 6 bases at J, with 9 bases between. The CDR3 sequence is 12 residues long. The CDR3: CASRSGVQPQHF. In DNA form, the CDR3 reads TGTGCCAGCAGGTCAGGGGTTCAGCCCCAGCATTTT.

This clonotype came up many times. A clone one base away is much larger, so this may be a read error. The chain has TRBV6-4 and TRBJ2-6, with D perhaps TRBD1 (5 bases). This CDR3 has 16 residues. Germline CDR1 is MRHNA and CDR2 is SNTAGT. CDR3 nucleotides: TGTGCCAGCAGTGACTCGACAGCCTCTGGGACCAACGTCCTGACTTTC. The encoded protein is CASSDSTASGTNVLTF.

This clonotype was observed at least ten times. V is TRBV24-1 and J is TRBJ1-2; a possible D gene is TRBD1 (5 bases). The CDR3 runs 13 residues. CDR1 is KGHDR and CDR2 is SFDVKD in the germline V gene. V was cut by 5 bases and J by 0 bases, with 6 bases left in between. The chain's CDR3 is CATSVQANYGYTF. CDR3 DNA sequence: TGTGCCACCAGTGTACAGGCTAACTATGGCTACACCTTC.

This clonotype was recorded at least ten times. In DNA form, the CDR3 reads TGTGCCAGCAGTCGGGACATCCAAGAGACCCAGTACTTC. Translated: CASSRDIQETQYF. The chain links TRBV5-6 to TRBJ2-5; the D gene is possibly TRBD1 (6 bases). Germline loops: CDR1 SGHDT, CDR2 YYEEEE. This CDR3 is built from 13 residues. Trimming removed 5 bases from V and 1 base from J, with 9 bases in between.

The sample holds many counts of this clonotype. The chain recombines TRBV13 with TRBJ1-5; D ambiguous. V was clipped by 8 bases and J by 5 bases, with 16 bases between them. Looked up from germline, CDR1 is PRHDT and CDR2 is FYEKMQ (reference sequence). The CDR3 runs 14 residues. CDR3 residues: CASGVGRNDQPQHF. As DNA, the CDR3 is TGTGCCAGCGGGGTCGGCAGGAACGATCAGCCCCAGCATTTT. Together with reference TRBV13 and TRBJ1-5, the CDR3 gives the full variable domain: AAGVIQSPRHLIKEKRETATLKCYPIPRHDTVYWYQQGPGQDPQFLISFYEKMQSDKGSIPDRFSAQQFSDYHSELNMSSLELGDSALYFCASGVGRNDQPQHFGDGTRLSIL.

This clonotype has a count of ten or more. In DNA, the CDR3 is TGTGCCAGCAGCCGTTCACAGGGGGCAGGGTATGGCTACACCTTC. Protein sequence: CASSRSQGAGYGYTF. The chain carries TRBV7-9 and TRBJ1-2; TRBD1 matches at 9 bases. There are 15 residues in the CDR3. Per the germline V gene, CDR1 is SEHNR and CDR2 is FQNEAQ (reference sequence). Unmatched junction bases numbered 9, after V lost 5 bases and J lost 5 bases.

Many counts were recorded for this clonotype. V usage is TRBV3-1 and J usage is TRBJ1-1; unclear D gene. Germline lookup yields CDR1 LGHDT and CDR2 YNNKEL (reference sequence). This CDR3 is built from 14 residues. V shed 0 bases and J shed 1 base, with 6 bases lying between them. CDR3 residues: CASSQETANTEAFF. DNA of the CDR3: TGTGCCAGCAGCCAAGAAACGGCGAACACTGAAGCTTTCTTT.

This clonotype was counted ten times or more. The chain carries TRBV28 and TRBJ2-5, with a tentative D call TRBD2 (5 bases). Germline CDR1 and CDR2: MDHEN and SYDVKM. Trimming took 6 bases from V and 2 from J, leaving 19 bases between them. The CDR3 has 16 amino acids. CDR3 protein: CASSLIHRGEQETQYF. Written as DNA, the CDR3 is TGTGCCAGCAGCCTTATTCACCGGGGAGAGCAAGAGACCCAGTACTTC.

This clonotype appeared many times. The CDR3 DNA follows: TGCGCCAGCAGCCAAGAGGGAGTCGTTAACTATGGCTACACCTTC. It specifies CASSQEGVVNYGYTF. The chain employs TRBV4-1 and TRBJ1-2; D not resolved. CDR3 size: 15 residues. Between the trimmed V and J ends, which lost 0 bases and 1 base, there was a span of 9 bases. From germline, CDR1 is MGHRA and CDR2 YSYEKL.

Here the CDR3 reads CASSLTGFGLYEQYF. The CDR3 coding sequence is TGTGCCAGCTCGTTGACCGGGTTTGGGCTATACGAGCAGTACTTC. The chain is built from TRBV18 and TRBJ2-7; D is uncertain. CDR3 size: 15 residues. Trimming stripped 6 bases from V and 4 bases from J, with 19 bases between. Germline lookup yields CDR1 KGHSH and CDR2 LQKENI.